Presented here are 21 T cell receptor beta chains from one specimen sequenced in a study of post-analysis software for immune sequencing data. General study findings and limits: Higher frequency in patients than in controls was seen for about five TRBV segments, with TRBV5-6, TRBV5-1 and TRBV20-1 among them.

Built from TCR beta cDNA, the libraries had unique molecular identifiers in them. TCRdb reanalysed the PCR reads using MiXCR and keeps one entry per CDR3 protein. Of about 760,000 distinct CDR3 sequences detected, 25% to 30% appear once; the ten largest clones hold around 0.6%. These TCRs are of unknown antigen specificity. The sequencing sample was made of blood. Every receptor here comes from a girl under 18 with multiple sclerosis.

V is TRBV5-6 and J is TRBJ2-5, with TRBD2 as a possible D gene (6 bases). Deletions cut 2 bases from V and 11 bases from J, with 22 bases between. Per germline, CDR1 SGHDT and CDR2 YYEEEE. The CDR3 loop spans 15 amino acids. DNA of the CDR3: TGTGCCAGCAGCTTAGCCGGCGGGGCGGGTTATGGGCAGTACTTC. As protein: CASSLAGGAGYGQYF.

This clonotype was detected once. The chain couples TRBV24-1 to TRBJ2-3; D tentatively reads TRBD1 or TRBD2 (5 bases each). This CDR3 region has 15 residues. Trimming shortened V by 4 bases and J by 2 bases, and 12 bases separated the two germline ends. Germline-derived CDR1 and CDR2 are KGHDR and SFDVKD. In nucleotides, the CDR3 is TGTGCCACCAGTGACCCGGGGCAGTACACAGATACGCAGTATTTT. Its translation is CATSDPGQYTDTQYF.

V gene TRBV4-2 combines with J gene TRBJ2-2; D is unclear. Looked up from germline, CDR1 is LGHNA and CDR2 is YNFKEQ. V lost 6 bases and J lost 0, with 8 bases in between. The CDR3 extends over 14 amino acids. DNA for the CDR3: TGTGCCAGCAGACGAGACCCGAACACCGGGGAGCTGTTTTTT. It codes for CASRRDPNTGELFF.

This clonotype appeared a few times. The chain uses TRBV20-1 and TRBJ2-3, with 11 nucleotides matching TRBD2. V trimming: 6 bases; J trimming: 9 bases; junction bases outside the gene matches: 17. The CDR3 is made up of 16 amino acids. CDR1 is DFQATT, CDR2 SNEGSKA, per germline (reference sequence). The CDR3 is CSAEDVLGTSGTTQYF. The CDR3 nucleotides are TGCAGTGCCGAGGACGTTCTCGGGACTAGCGGTACAACGCAGTATTTT.

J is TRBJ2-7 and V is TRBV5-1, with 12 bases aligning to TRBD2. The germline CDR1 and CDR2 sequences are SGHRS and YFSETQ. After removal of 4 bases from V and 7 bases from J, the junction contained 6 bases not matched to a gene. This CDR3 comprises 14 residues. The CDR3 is CASSTSGRHNEQYF. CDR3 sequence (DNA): TGCGCCAGCAGCACTAGCGGGAGGCACAATGAGCAGTACTTC.

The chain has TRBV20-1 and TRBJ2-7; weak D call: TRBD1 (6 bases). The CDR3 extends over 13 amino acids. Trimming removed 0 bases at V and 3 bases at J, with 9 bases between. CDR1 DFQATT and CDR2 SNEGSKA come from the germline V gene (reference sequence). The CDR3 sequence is CSARETGIYEQYF. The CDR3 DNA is TGCAGTGCTAGAGAAACAGGGATCTACGAGCAGTACTTC.

DNA for the CDR3: TGTGCCAGCAGCTTTCCGGGACAGGGGGCTGCCAATGAGCAGTTCTTC. Amino acid sequence: CASSFPGQGAANEQFF. The chain recombines TRBV5-5 with TRBJ2-1, with 12 bases matching TRBD1. Germline CDR1 and CDR2: SGHKS and YYEKEE (reference sequence). CDR3 length: 16 amino acids. Unmatched junction bases numbered 6, after V lost 2 bases and J lost 6 bases. The full variable domain, its missing parts supplied by reference TRBV5-5 and TRBJ2-1, is DAGVTQSPTHLIKTRGQQVTLRCSPISGHKSVSWYQQVLGQGPQFIFQYYEKEERGRGNFPDRFSARQFPNYSSELNVNALLLGDSALYLCASSFPGQGAANEQFFGPGTRLTVL.

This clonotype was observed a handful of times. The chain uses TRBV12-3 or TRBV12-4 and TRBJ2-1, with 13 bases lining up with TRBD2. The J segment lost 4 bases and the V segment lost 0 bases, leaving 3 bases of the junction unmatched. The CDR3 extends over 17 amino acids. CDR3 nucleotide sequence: TGTGCCAGCAGTTTAGCCTCACTAGCGGGGGGGTACAATGAGCAGTTCTTC. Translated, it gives CASSLASLAGGYNEQFF.

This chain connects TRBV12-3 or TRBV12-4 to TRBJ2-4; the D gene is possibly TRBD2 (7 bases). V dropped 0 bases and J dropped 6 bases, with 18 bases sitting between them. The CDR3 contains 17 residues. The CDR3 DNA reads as TGTGCCAGCAGTTTAGCCGGGGGAGGGGGTCCGGGAAACATTCAGTACTTC. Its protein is CASSLAGGGGPGNIQYF.

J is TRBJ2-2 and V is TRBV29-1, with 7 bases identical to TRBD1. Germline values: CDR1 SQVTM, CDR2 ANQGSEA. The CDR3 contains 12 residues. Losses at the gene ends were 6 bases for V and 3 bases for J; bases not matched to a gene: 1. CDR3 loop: CSVGQHTGELFF. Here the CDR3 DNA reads TGCAGCGTGGGACAGCACACCGGGGAGCTGTTTTTT.

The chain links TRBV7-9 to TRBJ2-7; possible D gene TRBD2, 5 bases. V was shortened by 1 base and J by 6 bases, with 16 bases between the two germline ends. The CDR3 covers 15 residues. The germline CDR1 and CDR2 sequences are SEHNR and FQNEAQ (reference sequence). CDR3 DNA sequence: TGTGCCAGCAGCTTAGGCCGGGGTGTCTCTTTCGAGCAGTACTTC. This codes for CASSLGRGVSFEQYF.

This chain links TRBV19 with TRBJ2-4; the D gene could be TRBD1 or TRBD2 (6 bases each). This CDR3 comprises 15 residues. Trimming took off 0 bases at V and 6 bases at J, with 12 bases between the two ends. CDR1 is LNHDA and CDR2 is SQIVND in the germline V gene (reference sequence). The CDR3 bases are TGTGCCAGTAGTATAGAGAGGGGGGCTGGAAACATTCAGTACTTC. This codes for CASSIERGAGNIQYF.

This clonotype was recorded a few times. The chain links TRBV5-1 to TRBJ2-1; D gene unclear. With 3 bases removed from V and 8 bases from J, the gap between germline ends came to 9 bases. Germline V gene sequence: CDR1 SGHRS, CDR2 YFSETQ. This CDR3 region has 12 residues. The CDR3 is CASSSGTDEQFF. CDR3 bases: TGCGCCAGCAGCTCCGGTACGGATGAGCAGTTCTTC.

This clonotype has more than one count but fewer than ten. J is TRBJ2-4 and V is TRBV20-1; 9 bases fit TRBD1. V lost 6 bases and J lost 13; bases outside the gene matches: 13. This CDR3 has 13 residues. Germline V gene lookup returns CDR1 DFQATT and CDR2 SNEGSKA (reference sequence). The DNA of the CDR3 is TGCAGTGCAAATAACAGGGGGCTCCGGGAGCAGTACTTC. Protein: CSANNRGLREQYF.

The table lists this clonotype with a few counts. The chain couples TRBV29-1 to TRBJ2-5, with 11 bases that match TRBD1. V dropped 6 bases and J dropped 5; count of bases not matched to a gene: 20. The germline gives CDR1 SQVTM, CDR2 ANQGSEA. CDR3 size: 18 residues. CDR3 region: CSVNKRSDRGRLSETQYF. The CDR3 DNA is TGCAGCGTCAACAAGAGATCGGACAGGGGGCGTTTAAGTGAGACCCAGTACTTC.

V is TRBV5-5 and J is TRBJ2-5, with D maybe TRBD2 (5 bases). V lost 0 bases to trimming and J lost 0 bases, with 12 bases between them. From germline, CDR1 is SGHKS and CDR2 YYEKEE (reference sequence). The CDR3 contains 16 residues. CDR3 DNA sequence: TGTGCCAGCAGCTTGGACCCCCGCGGGTACCAAGAGACCCAGTACTTC. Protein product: CASSLDPRGYQETQYF.

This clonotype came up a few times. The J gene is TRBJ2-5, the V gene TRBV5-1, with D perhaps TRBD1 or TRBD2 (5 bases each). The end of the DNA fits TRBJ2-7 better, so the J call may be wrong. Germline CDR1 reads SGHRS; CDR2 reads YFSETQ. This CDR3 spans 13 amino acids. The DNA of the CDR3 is TGCGCCAGCAGCTTCGGGGCTAGATACGAGCAGTACTTC. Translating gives CASSFGARYEQYF.

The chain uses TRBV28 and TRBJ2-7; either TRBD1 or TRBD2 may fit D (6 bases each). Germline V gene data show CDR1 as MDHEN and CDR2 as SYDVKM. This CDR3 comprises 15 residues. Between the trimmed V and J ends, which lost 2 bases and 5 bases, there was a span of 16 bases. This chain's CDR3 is CASSLGGQGGDEQYF. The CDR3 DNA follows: TGTGCCAGCAGTTTAGGGGGCCAGGGAGGCGACGAGCAGTACTTC. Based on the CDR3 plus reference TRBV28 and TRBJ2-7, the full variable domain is DVKVTQSSRYLVKRTGEKVFLECVQDMDHENMFWYRQDPGLGLRLIYFSYDVKMKEKGDIPEGYSVSREKKERFSLILESASTNQTSMYLCASSLGGQGGDEQYFGPGTRLTVT.

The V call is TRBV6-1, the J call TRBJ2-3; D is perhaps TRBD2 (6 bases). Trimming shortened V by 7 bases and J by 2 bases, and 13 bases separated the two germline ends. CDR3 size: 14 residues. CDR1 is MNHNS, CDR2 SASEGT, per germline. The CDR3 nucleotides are TGTGCCAGCACCGGGGGTCTTCCCACAGATACGCAGTATTTT. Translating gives CASTGGLPTDTQYF.

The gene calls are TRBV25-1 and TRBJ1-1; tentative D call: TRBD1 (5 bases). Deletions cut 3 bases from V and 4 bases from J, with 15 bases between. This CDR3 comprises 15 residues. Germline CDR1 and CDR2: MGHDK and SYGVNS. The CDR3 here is CASSDSLTGATEAFF. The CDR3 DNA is TGTGCCAGCAGTGACTCCCTGACTGGGGCCACTGAAGCTTTCTTT.

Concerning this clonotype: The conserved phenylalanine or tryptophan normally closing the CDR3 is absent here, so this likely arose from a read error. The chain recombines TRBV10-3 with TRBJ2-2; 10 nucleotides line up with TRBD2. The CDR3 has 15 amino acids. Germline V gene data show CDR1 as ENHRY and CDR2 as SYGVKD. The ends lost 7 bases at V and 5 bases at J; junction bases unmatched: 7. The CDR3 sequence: CAITSSGRLTGELFV. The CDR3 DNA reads TGTGCCATCACTAGTAGCGGGAGGCTAACCGGGGAGCTGTTTGTT.